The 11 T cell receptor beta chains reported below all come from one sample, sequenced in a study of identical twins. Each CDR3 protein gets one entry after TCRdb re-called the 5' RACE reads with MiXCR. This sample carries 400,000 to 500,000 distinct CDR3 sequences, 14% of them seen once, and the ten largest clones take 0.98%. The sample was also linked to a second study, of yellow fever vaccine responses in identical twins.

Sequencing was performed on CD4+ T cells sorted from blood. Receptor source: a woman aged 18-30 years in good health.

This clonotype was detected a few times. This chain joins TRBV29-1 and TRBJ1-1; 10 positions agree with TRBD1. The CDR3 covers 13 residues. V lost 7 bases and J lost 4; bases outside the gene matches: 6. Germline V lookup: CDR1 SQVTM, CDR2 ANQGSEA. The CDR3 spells CSARTGGLTEAFF. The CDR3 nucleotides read TGCAGCGCCCGGACAGGGGGGCTCACTGAAGCTTTCTTT.

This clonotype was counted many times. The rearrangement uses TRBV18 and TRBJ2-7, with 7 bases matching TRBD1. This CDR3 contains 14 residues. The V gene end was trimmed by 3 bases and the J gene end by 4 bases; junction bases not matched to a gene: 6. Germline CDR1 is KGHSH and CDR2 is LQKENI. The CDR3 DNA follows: TGTGCCAGCTCACCTTCCCGGGACAGTTACGAGCAGTACTTC. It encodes CASSPSRDSYEQYF.

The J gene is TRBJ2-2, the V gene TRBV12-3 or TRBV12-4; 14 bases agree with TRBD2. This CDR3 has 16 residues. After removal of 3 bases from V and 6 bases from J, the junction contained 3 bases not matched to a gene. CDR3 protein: CASSLTSGGGAGELFF. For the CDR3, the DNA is TGTGCCAGCAGTTTGACTAGCGGGGGGGGCGCCGGGGAGCTGTTTTTT.

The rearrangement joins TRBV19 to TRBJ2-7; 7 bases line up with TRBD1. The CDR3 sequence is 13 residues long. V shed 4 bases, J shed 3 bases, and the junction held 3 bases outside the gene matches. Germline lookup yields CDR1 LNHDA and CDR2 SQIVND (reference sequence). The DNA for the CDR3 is TGTGCCAGTAGTAAAGGGACAGACTACGAGCAGTACTTC. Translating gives CASSKGTDYEQYF.

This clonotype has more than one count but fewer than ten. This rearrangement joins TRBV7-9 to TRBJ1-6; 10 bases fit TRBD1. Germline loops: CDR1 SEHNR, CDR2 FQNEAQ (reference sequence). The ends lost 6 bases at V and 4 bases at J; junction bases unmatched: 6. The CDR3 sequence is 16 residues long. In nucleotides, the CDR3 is TGTGCCAGCAGTTACAGGACAGGGGGTTATAATTCACCCCTCCACTTT. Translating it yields CASSYRTGGYNSPLHF.

CDR3 amino acids: CSARRGGTGGDQPQHF. In nucleotides, the CDR3 is TGCAGTGCTAGAAGAGGAGGGACAGGGGGCGATCAGCCCCAGCATTTT. This chain uses TRBV20-1 with TRBJ1-5, with 12 positions matching TRBD1. CDR1 and CDR2 (germline): DFQATT, SNEGSKA (reference sequence). V was pared by 2 bases and J by 5 bases, with 7 bases of the junction left unmatched. The CDR3 is made up of 16 amino acids.

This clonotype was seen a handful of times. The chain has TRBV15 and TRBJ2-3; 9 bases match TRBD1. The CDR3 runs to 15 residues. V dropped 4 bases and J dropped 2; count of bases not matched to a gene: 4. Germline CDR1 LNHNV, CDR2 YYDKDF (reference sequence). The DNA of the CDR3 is TGTGCCACCAGCATGGGACAGGGCCTCACAGATACGCAGTATTTT. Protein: CATSMGQGLTDTQYF. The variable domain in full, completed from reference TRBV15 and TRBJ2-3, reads DAMVIQNPRYQVTQFGKPVTLSCSQTLNHNVMYWYQQKSSQAPKLLFHYYDKDFNNEADTPDNFQSRRPNTSFCFLDIRSPGLGDTAMYLCATSMGQGLTDTQYFGPGTRLTVL.

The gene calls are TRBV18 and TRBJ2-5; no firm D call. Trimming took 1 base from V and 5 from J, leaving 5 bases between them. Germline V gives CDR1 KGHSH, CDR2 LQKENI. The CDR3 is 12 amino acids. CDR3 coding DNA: TGTGCCAGCTCACCACAGGTGGAGACCCAGTACTTC. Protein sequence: CASSPQVETQYF. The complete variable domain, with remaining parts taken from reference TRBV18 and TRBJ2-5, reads NAGVMQNPRHLVRRRGQEARLRCSPMKGHSHVYWYRQLPEEGLKFMVYLQKENIIDESGMPKERFSAEFPKEGPSILRIQQVVRGDSAAYFCASSPQVETQYFGPGTRLLVL.

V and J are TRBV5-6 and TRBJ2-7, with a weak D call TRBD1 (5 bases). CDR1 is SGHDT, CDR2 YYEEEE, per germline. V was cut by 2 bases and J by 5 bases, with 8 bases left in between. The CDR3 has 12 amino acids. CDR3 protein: CASSFLGHEQYF. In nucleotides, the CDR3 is TGTGCCAGCAGCTTTTTGGGGCACGAGCAGTACTTC. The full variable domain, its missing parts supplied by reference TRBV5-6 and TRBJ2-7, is DAGVTQSPTHLIKTRGQQVTLRCSPKSGHDTVSWYQQALGQGPQFIFQYYEEEERQRGNFPDRFSGHQFPNYSSELNVNALLLGDSALYLCASSFLGHEQYFGPGTRLTVT.

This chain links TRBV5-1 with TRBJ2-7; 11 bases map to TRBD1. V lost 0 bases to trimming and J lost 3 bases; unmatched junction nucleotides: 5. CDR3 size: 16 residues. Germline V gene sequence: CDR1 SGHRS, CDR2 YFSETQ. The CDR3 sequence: CASSLVGTGGLYEQYF. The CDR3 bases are TGCGCCAGCAGCTTGGTGGGGACAGGGGGTCTCTACGAGCAGTACTTC.

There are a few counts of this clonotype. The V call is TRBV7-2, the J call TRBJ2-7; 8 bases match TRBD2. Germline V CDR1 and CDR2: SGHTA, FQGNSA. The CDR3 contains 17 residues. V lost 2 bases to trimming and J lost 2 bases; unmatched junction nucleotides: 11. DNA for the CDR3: TGTGCCAGCAGCTTACTACTATCCGGGACTAGTGCCTACGAGCAGTACTTC. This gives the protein CASSLLLSGTSAYEQYF.